The subject of this entry is one TCR beta chain. These data are taken from a study of blood T cell repertoires in COVID-19. About the research overall: Acute and convalescent COVID-19 samples came from the United States, Italy and Spain. PBMCs, B-cell-depleted T cells, or T cells were the source of the cDNA or gDNA that made up the material.

V shed 4 bases and J shed 0 bases, with 11 bases lying between them. The germline V gene encodes CDR1 SQVTM and CDR2 ANQGSEA. CDR3 size: 14 residues. In the source study's methods: The assay estimated nucleated cells by amplifying reference gene primers. Clones were read by immunoSEQ multiplex PCR, and TCRdb kept only the in-frame ones, dropping some. V and J calls plus clone size are reproduced from that table; the DNA served to infer D and trimming. The table has 56,000 or so clones, more than 65% seen once; the top ten hold around 5.8%. The chain couples TRBV29-1 to TRBJ2-3; no reliable D call. The sequencing sample was made of peripheral blood. This clonotype originated in a woman between 65 and 79 years old with acute or convalescent COVID-19. CDR3 sequence reads: CSVGVSVSTDTQYF. In DNA form, the CDR3 reads TGCAGCGTTGGAGTCAGCGTGAGCACAGATACGCAGTATTTT.